Below, 6 T cell receptor beta chains from the same sample are listed, as sequenced in a study of T cells in Graves' hyperthyroidism and ophthalmopathy. Amplification of TCR beta CDR3 regions was performed using RNA transcripts as template. HTBI primers were used for first-round RT-PCR of the TCR CDR3. In TCRdb, the multiplex PCR reads were re-called with MiXCR into one record per CDR3 protein. The repertoire holds over 700,000 distinct CDR3 sequences, with around 39% as singletons. The specimen sequenced was blood. These receptors came from a man aged 18 to 35 with Graves' hyperthyroidism.

This clonotype came up many times. This chain connects TRBV7-2 to TRBJ1-1, with 7 bases that match TRBD1. This CDR3 spans 14 amino acids. V lost 2 bases and J lost 9; bases outside the gene matches: 9. CDR1 SGHTA and CDR2 FQGNSA come from the germline V gene. CDR3 in amino acids: CASSLTKWTGKAFF. In DNA, the CDR3 is TGTGCCAGCAGCTTAACCAAATGGACAGGAAAAGCTTTCTTT.

The chain uses TRBV7-2 and TRBJ1-3; tentatively, D is TRBD1 (6 bases). Germline CDR1 and CDR2: SGHTA and FQGNSA. The V end was cut by 4 bases, the J end by 7 bases, with 20 bases between. The CDR3 spans 16 residues. DNA of the CDR3: TGTGCCAGCAGCTCAGAAGGGGGGGTTCTTAGTAACACCATATATTTT. It codes for CASSSEGGVLSNTIYF.

Remarks on this clonotype: This may come from a read error, since a much larger clone is one base off. The chain is built from TRBV20-1 and TRBJ2-7; D is uncertain. The CDR3 is made up of 11 amino acids. Germline V CDR1 and CDR2: DFQATT, SNEGSKA (reference sequence). Here the CDR3 reads CSARKGYGQYF. CDR3 coding DNA: TGCAGTGCTAGGAAGGGATACGGGCAGTACTTC.

The sample holds a few counts of this clonotype. The chain employs TRBV7-9 and TRBJ2-5, with D tentatively TRBD2 (6 bases). The germline CDR1 and CDR2 sequences are SEHNR and FQNEAQ (reference sequence). Trimming shortened V by 5 bases and J by 1 base, and 17 bases separated the two germline ends. The CDR3 loop spans 16 amino acids. This chain's CDR3 is CASSPARGRIQETQYF. For the CDR3, the DNA is TGTGCCAGCAGCCCCGCGCGGGGAAGGATCCAAGAGACCCAGTACTTC.

In regard to this clonotype: The CDR3 end shows no conserved phenylalanine or tryptophan, and so a read error is likely. V usage is TRBV29-1 and J usage is TRBJ2-2; D uncertain. Deletions cut 8 bases from V and 3 bases from J, with 10 bases between. Germline-derived CDR1 and CDR2 are SQVTM and ANQGSEA. CDR3 length: 12 amino acids. The CDR3 bases are TGCAGCCTCCGAAGGGACACCGGGGAGCTGTTTTAT. It translates to CSLRRDTGELFY.

The rearrangement joins TRBV7-9 to TRBJ2-5; D is unresolved. The CDR3 spans 15 residues. The V gene lost 6 bases and the J gene lost 3 bases, with 17 bases spanning the gap. In germline, CDR1 is SEHNR, CDR2 FQNEAQ (reference sequence). Written as DNA, the CDR3 is TGTGCCAGCAGTTACGTCTTTAACCCCGAAGAGACCCAGTACTTC. Translation: CASSYVFNPEETQYF.